The 31 T cell receptor beta chains listed next were all sequenced from one sample in a study of T-cell reconstitution after alpha-beta-depleted transplantation in children. Construction of the TCRbeta library involved unique molecular identifiers. TCRdb re-called the PCR reads through MiXCR, storing one row per CDR3 protein. This table has 450,000 to 600,000 distinct CDR3 sequences, roughly 13% appearing once. The sample consisted of PBMCs, mostly from graft donor cells, taken 360 days after TCRalphabeta/CD19-depleted stem cell transplant. These receptor sequences come from a male patient younger than 18 who had a stem cell transplant for acute myeloid leukemia, so the T cells may come from the graft donor.

In its sample, this clonotype was seen many times. The rearrangement joins TRBV12-3 or TRBV12-4 to TRBJ2-3, with 9 nucleotides matching TRBD1. The CDR3 is 14 amino acids. Trimming cost V 4 bases and J 4 bases; bases outside gene matches: 3. The CDR3 region has the DNA TGTGCCAGCAGTTCGCGGACAGGGGCAGATACGCAGTATTTT. As protein: CASSSRTGADTQYF.

The chain joins TRBV20-1 to TRBJ2-5, with D unclear. V was trimmed by 2 bases and J by 1 base, leaving 17 bases between them. The CDR3 extends over 16 amino acids. Germline CDR1 is DFQATT and CDR2 is SNEGSKA (reference sequence). CDR3 residues: CSARPSLVRIQETQYF. CDR3 nucleotide sequence: TGCAGTGCTAGACCGTCTTTAGTGCGGATCCAAGAGACCCAGTACTTC.

J is TRBJ2-3 and V is TRBV4-2; weak D call: TRBD2 (5 bases). Germline V gene lookup returns CDR1 LGHNA and CDR2 YNFKEQ. V lost 5 bases to trimming and J lost 3 bases, with 15 bases between them. This CDR3 is built from 15 residues. Here the CDR3 reads CASSEREYGTDTQYF. DNA for the CDR3: TGTGCCAGCAGCGAAAGGGAGTATGGGACAGATACGCAGTATTTT.

This clonotype was seen ten or more times. This chain links TRBV5-8 with TRBJ2-7, with D perhaps TRBD1 (7 bases). The germline V and J ends were trimmed by 4 bases and 4 bases, with 15 bases remaining between them. The CDR3 totals 14 residues. The germline V gene has CDR1 SGHTS and CDR2 YDEGEE. CDR3 protein: CASSRGGGGYEQYF. The CDR3 nucleotides are TGTGCCAGCAGCCGTGGAGGGGGCGGTTACGAGCAGTACTTC.

The CDR3 DNA is TGCAGCGTTGGTGGGGAGGAGCAGTACTTC. Translation gives CSVGGEEQYF. This chain joins TRBV29-1 and TRBJ2-7, with D perhaps TRBD2 (5 bases). V lost 4 bases, J lost 7 bases, and 8 bases lay in between. CDR1 and CDR2 from the germline V gene are SQVTM and ANQGSEA. The CDR3 length is 10 residues.

This clonotype was seen a few times. The rearrangement uses TRBV28 and TRBJ2-7; D call uncertain. The V gene lost 4 bases and the J gene lost 3 bases, with 22 bases spanning the gap. The CDR3 is made up of 17 amino acids. Germline V lookup: CDR1 MDHEN, CDR2 SYDVKM. The CDR3 bases are TGTGCCAGCAGTTCCGTCGCTATAGCTGGCGGCCTCTACGAGCAGTACTTC. Translation: CASSSVAIAGGLYEQYF.

The rearrangement uses TRBV12-3 or TRBV12-4 and TRBJ1-4, with D possibly TRBD1 on 5 matching bases. The germline V and J ends were trimmed by 5 bases and 6 bases, with 19 bases remaining between them. The CDR3 contains 16 residues. Written as DNA, the CDR3 is TGTGCCAGCAGTCGGACAACCGGCGTCTCCGATGAAAAACTGTTTTTT. This translates into CASSRTTGVSDEKLFF.

This clonotype has more than one count but fewer than ten. The V and J genes are TRBV7-6 and TRBJ2-2, with D perhaps TRBD1 or TRBD2 (5 bases each). Trimming removed 6 bases at V and 3 bases at J, with 11 bases between. The CDR3 length is 14 residues. CDR1 is SGHVS and CDR2 is FNYEAQ in the germline V gene. The CDR3 loop reads CASRQDFYTGELFF. In DNA, the CDR3 is TGTGCCAGCAGACAGGACTTTTACACCGGGGAGCTGTTTTTT.

V gene TRBV7-2 combines with J gene TRBJ2-3, with 8 bases lining up with TRBD2. Trimming cost V 5 bases and J 7 bases; bases outside gene matches: 11. Germline-derived CDR1 and CDR2 are SGHTA and FQGNSA. The CDR3 loop spans 15 amino acids. The CDR3 coding sequence is TGTGCCAGCAGCCGGCCCGGGACTAGGGTAAATACGCAGTATTTT. Amino acid sequence: CASSRPGTRVNTQYF.

The chain is built from TRBV12-3 or TRBV12-4 and TRBJ2-5; 8 bases map to TRBD1. This CDR3 contains 14 residues. The ends lost 3 bases at V and 4 bases at J; junction bases unmatched: 4. CDR3 bases: TGTGCCAGCAGTTTCCCCACAGGGGGAGAGACCCAGTACTTC. The encoded protein is CASSFPTGGETQYF.

The chain has TRBV20-1 and TRBJ1-5, with 11 bases that match TRBD1. The CDR3 runs to 16 residues. Germline assignment: CDR1 DFQATT and CDR2 SNEGSKA (reference sequence). V lost 0 bases, J lost 4 bases, and 5 bases stayed unmatched. The CDR3, as DNA: TGCAGTGCTAGAGATGGGACAGGGGGGGGAAATCAGCCCCAGCATTTT. Protein: CSARDGTGGGNQPQHF.

This clonotype appeared many times. The chain carries TRBV21-1 and TRBJ2-7; the table's D gene call, TRBD2, was not cross checked with the DNA. TRBV21-1 is designated a pseudogene. The CDR3 contains 16 residues. CDR3: CASSKGLMEGECEQYF. The DNA for the CDR3 is TGTGCCAGCAGCAAAGGCCTCATGGAGGGAGAATGCGAGCAGTACTTC.

V gene TRBV6-2 or TRBV6-3 combines with J gene TRBJ2-1; no clear D gene. Trimming removed 4 bases from V and 10 bases from J, with 8 bases in between. The length of the CDR3 is 11 residues. CDR1 is MNHEY, CDR2 SVGEGT, per germline. CDR3 sequence (DNA): TGTGCCAGCAGTTTGTCTCTGGAGCAGTTCTTC. This sequence encodes CASSLSLEQFF.

Notes on this clonotype: Sequence at one end of the junction differs from germline and may be a read error. This chain connects TRBV20-1 to TRBJ1-1; D unresolved. The CDR3 has 13 amino acids. Germline V gene sequence: CDR1 DFQATT, CDR2 SNEGSKA (reference sequence). In nucleotides, the CDR3 is TGCTGTGCTAGAGCCTGGTTGAACACTGAAGCTTTCTTT. Protein: CCARAWLNTEAFF.

This clonotype was seen at least ten times. The chain is built from TRBV7-2 and TRBJ2-7; 9 nucleotides align to TRBD2. CDR3 length equals 16 residues. The germline CDR1 and CDR2 sequences are SGHTA and FQGNSA. V shed 1 base and J 7 bases; nucleotides not matched to a gene: 11. CDR3 region: CASSLETSSGNIEQYF. The CDR3 region has the DNA TGTGCCAGCAGCTTAGAAACGTCTAGCGGGAATATAGAGCAGTACTTC.

The CDR3 reads CSAPPGGNPYNEQFF. The CDR3 DNA reads as TGCAGTGCCCCCCCCGGGGGGAACCCCTACAATGAGCAGTTCTTC. This rearrangement joins TRBV20-1 to TRBJ2-1, with 7 bases lining up with TRBD2. Per germline, CDR1 DFQATT and CDR2 SNEGSKA (reference sequence). Unmatched junction bases numbered 10, after V lost 6 bases and J lost 2 bases. CDR3 size: 15 residues.

This clonotype was recorded many times. The chain is built from TRBV28 and TRBJ1-4, with D maybe TRBD1 (5 bases). Trimming took off 6 bases at V and 5 bases at J, with 13 bases between the two ends. Germline CDR1 reads MDHEN; CDR2 reads SYDVKM. The length of the CDR3 is 14 residues. The CDR3, as DNA: TGTGCCAGCAGCTACAGGAGCACCAATGAAAAACTGTTTTTT. Protein sequence: CASSYRSTNEKLFF.

The table lists this clonotype with many counts. V is TRBV6-2 or TRBV6-3 and J is TRBJ2-2; 10 bases match TRBD1. Germline assignment: CDR1 MNHEY and CDR2 SVGEGT. CDR3 length equals 16 residues. V was pared by 0 bases and J by 5 bases, with 3 bases of the junction left unmatched. The CDR3 sequence: CASSYSPGQGTGELFF. In DNA, the CDR3 is TGTGCCAGCAGTTACTCGCCGGGACAGGGGACCGGGGAGCTGTTTTTT.

Only one count was recorded for this clonotype. The CDR3 here is CASSPRAPLGGYEQYF. CDR3 bases: TGTGCCAGCAGCCCACGGGCCCCCCTGGGGGGCTACGAGCAGTACTTC. The V and J genes are TRBV9 and TRBJ2-7, with D perhaps TRBD2 (6 bases). Per the germline V gene, CDR1 is SGDLS and CDR2 is YYNGEE. V was clipped by 4 bases and J by 3 bases, with 20 bases between them. The CDR3 runs 16 residues.

J is TRBJ2-1 and V is TRBV12-3 or TRBV12-4, with 7 bases matching TRBD1. The CDR3 totals 14 residues. With V trimmed by 5 bases and J by 12 bases, 13 bases remained unmatched. The CDR3 loop reads CASSLRLFPGGQFF. The CDR3 DNA follows: TGTGCCAGCAGTCTAAGACTATTTCCAGGGGGGCAGTTCTTC.

The chain joins TRBV12-3 or TRBV12-4 to TRBJ2-5; 7 bases map to TRBD2. The CDR3 is made up of 17 amino acids. J lost 5 bases, V lost 2 bases, and 14 bases had no gene match. CDR3 sequence: CASSLSGLAERWETQYF. As DNA, the CDR3 is TGTGCCAGCAGTTTAAGCGGGCTAGCGGAGCGGTGGGAGACCCAGTACTTC.

The chain links TRBV20-1 to TRBJ2-3, with D tentatively TRBD2 (6 bases). The length of the CDR3 is 15 residues. Germline CDR1 reads DFQATT; CDR2 reads SNEGSKA (reference sequence). V lost 5 bases, J lost 0 bases, and 15 bases lay in between. This CDR3 is CSASTLAHSTDTQYF. The CDR3 DNA reads as TGCAGTGCTTCGACCCTAGCGCATAGCACAGATACGCAGTATTTT.

V and J are TRBV20-1 and TRBJ1-5; D is unclear. The germline CDR1 and CDR2 sequences are DFQATT and SNEGSKA (reference sequence). Trimming took 1 base from V and 3 from J, leaving 10 bases between them. CDR3 length: 14 amino acids. This CDR3 is CSARGLGINQPQHF. The CDR3, as DNA: TGCAGTGCTAGAGGCTTAGGGATCAATCAGCCCCAGCATTTT.

The chain has TRBV21-1 and TRBJ2-7; the D call in the table, TRBD2, was not verified against the DNA. TRBV21-1 is classified as a pseudogene. The CDR3 is made up of 18 amino acids. The CDR3 here is CASSKCPRATGSSYEQYF. The CDR3 DNA reads as TGTGCCAGCAGCAAATGCCCGAGGGCGACAGGGAGCTCCTACGAGCAGTACTTC.

The chain couples TRBV20-1 to TRBJ1-5; D is ambiguous. V dropped 3 bases and J dropped 5 bases, with 5 bases sitting between them. The CDR3 runs 11 residues. Germline lookup yields CDR1 DFQATT and CDR2 SNEGSKA (reference sequence). CDR3 sequence reads: CSASIDQPQHF. In DNA form, the CDR3 reads TGCAGTGCTAGCATCGATCAGCCCCAGCATTTT.

This clonotype appeared many times. The CDR3 sequence is CSVGRTGANEKLFF. The CDR3 coding sequence is TGCAGCGTTGGCAGGACAGGGGCTAATGAAAAACTGTTTTTT. This sequence joins TRBV29-1 and TRBJ1-4; 9 nucleotides agree with TRBD1. This CDR3 is 14 amino acids long. J was trimmed by 3 bases and V by 4 bases; bases with no gene match: 3. Germline loops: CDR1 SQVTM, CDR2 ANQGSEA.

The genes are TRBV6-1 and TRBJ2-7; 13 nucleotides align to TRBD2. Germline loops: CDR1 MNHNS, CDR2 SASEGT. CDR3 size: 18 residues. With V trimmed by 8 bases and J by 4 bases, 17 bases remained unmatched. CDR3 protein: CASRIRTSGGSSSYEQYF. The CDR3 nucleotides read TGTGCCAGCCGTATTCGGACTAGCGGGGGTTCATCCTCTTACGAGCAGTACTTC.

This clonotype was detected only a few times. The rearrangement links TRBV10-3 to TRBJ2-7; D is tentatively TRBD1 or TRBD2 (5 bases each). Trimming stripped 2 bases from V and 4 bases from J, with 21 bases between. The CDR3 extends over 17 amino acids. CDR1 and CDR2 (germline): ENHRY, SYGVKD. The CDR3 DNA is TGTGCCATCAGTGAGGCAGGAACCGGGACCAACCCATACGAGCAGTACTTC. The encoded protein is CAISEAGTGTNPYEQYF.

As for this clonotype: The junction departs from germline at one end; a sequencing error may be responsible. The chain couples TRBV9 to TRBJ2-1; 7 bases are a match to TRBD1. This CDR3 region has 18 residues. From germline, CDR1 is SGDLS and CDR2 YYNGEE. The chain's CDR3 is CASSVDLRGPGAYSEQFF. CDR3 coding DNA: TGTGCCAGCAGCGTAGATCTGAGGGGGCCCGGGGCTTACAGTGAGCAGTTCTTC. The full variable domain, completed using reference TRBV9 and TRBJ2-1, is DSGVTQTPKHLITATGQRVTLRCSPRSGDLSVYWYQQSLDQGLQFLIQYYNGEERAKGNILERFSAQQFPDLHSELNLSSLELGDSALYFCASSVDLRGPGAYSEQFFGPGTRLTVL.

CDR3 residues: CASSQDQGFANTGELFF. The CDR3 DNA is TGTGCCAGCAGCCAAGATCAGGGGTTCGCGAACACCGGGGAGCTGTTTTTT. The chain uses TRBV4-2 and TRBJ2-2; the D gene is possibly TRBD1 (6 bases). Trimming pared 0 bases from V and 0 bases from J, leaving 11 bases between. The CDR3 is made up of 17 amino acids. CDR1 and CDR2 from the germline V gene are LGHNA and YNFKEQ.

The genes are TRBV4-2 and TRBJ2-1, with D possibly matching TRBD1 (5 bases). This CDR3 has 18 residues. The V gene's germline CDR1 is LGHNA and CDR2 YNFKEQ. Deletions cut 0 bases from V and 4 bases from J, with 19 bases between. The CDR3, as DNA: TGTGCCAGCAGCCAAGAAGGGGCTAGATTTGCCCGATACAATGAGCAGTTCTTC. Amino acid sequence: CASSQEGARFARYNEQFF.